This T cell receptor beta chain was obtained from a study of blood T cells in healthy people across ages. A second PCR of about 7 to 11 cycles used a sample-barcoded 5' primer and a J-beta primer mix. TCRdb reprocessed the 5' RACE reads with MiXCR, giving one entry per CDR3 protein. This sample has about 1.5 million distinct CDR3 sequences, with approximately 39% found just once. Every sample gave at least 5 micrograms of total RNA when it was extracted. CDR1 and CDR2 (germline): SNHLY, FYNNEI. The CDR3 has 15 residues. Trimming cost V 6 bases and J 3 bases; bases outside gene matches: 5. The chain recombines TRBV2 with TRBJ2-1; 10 positions match TRBD2. This clonotype was sampled from a woman between 18 and 30 years old in good health. The specimen was blood. The CDR3 region has the DNA TGTGCCAGCAGGGGTCTAGCGGGAGTCTACAATGAGCAGTTCTTC. Translating it yields CASRGLAGVYNEQFF. The entire variable domain, with the rest obtained from reference TRBV2 and TRBJ2-1, is as follows: EPEVTQTPSHQVTQMGQEVILRCVPISNHLYFYWYRQILGQKVEFLVSFYNNEISEKSEIFDDQFSVERPDGSNFTLKIRSTKLEDSAMYFCASRGLAGVYNEQFFGPGTRLTVL.